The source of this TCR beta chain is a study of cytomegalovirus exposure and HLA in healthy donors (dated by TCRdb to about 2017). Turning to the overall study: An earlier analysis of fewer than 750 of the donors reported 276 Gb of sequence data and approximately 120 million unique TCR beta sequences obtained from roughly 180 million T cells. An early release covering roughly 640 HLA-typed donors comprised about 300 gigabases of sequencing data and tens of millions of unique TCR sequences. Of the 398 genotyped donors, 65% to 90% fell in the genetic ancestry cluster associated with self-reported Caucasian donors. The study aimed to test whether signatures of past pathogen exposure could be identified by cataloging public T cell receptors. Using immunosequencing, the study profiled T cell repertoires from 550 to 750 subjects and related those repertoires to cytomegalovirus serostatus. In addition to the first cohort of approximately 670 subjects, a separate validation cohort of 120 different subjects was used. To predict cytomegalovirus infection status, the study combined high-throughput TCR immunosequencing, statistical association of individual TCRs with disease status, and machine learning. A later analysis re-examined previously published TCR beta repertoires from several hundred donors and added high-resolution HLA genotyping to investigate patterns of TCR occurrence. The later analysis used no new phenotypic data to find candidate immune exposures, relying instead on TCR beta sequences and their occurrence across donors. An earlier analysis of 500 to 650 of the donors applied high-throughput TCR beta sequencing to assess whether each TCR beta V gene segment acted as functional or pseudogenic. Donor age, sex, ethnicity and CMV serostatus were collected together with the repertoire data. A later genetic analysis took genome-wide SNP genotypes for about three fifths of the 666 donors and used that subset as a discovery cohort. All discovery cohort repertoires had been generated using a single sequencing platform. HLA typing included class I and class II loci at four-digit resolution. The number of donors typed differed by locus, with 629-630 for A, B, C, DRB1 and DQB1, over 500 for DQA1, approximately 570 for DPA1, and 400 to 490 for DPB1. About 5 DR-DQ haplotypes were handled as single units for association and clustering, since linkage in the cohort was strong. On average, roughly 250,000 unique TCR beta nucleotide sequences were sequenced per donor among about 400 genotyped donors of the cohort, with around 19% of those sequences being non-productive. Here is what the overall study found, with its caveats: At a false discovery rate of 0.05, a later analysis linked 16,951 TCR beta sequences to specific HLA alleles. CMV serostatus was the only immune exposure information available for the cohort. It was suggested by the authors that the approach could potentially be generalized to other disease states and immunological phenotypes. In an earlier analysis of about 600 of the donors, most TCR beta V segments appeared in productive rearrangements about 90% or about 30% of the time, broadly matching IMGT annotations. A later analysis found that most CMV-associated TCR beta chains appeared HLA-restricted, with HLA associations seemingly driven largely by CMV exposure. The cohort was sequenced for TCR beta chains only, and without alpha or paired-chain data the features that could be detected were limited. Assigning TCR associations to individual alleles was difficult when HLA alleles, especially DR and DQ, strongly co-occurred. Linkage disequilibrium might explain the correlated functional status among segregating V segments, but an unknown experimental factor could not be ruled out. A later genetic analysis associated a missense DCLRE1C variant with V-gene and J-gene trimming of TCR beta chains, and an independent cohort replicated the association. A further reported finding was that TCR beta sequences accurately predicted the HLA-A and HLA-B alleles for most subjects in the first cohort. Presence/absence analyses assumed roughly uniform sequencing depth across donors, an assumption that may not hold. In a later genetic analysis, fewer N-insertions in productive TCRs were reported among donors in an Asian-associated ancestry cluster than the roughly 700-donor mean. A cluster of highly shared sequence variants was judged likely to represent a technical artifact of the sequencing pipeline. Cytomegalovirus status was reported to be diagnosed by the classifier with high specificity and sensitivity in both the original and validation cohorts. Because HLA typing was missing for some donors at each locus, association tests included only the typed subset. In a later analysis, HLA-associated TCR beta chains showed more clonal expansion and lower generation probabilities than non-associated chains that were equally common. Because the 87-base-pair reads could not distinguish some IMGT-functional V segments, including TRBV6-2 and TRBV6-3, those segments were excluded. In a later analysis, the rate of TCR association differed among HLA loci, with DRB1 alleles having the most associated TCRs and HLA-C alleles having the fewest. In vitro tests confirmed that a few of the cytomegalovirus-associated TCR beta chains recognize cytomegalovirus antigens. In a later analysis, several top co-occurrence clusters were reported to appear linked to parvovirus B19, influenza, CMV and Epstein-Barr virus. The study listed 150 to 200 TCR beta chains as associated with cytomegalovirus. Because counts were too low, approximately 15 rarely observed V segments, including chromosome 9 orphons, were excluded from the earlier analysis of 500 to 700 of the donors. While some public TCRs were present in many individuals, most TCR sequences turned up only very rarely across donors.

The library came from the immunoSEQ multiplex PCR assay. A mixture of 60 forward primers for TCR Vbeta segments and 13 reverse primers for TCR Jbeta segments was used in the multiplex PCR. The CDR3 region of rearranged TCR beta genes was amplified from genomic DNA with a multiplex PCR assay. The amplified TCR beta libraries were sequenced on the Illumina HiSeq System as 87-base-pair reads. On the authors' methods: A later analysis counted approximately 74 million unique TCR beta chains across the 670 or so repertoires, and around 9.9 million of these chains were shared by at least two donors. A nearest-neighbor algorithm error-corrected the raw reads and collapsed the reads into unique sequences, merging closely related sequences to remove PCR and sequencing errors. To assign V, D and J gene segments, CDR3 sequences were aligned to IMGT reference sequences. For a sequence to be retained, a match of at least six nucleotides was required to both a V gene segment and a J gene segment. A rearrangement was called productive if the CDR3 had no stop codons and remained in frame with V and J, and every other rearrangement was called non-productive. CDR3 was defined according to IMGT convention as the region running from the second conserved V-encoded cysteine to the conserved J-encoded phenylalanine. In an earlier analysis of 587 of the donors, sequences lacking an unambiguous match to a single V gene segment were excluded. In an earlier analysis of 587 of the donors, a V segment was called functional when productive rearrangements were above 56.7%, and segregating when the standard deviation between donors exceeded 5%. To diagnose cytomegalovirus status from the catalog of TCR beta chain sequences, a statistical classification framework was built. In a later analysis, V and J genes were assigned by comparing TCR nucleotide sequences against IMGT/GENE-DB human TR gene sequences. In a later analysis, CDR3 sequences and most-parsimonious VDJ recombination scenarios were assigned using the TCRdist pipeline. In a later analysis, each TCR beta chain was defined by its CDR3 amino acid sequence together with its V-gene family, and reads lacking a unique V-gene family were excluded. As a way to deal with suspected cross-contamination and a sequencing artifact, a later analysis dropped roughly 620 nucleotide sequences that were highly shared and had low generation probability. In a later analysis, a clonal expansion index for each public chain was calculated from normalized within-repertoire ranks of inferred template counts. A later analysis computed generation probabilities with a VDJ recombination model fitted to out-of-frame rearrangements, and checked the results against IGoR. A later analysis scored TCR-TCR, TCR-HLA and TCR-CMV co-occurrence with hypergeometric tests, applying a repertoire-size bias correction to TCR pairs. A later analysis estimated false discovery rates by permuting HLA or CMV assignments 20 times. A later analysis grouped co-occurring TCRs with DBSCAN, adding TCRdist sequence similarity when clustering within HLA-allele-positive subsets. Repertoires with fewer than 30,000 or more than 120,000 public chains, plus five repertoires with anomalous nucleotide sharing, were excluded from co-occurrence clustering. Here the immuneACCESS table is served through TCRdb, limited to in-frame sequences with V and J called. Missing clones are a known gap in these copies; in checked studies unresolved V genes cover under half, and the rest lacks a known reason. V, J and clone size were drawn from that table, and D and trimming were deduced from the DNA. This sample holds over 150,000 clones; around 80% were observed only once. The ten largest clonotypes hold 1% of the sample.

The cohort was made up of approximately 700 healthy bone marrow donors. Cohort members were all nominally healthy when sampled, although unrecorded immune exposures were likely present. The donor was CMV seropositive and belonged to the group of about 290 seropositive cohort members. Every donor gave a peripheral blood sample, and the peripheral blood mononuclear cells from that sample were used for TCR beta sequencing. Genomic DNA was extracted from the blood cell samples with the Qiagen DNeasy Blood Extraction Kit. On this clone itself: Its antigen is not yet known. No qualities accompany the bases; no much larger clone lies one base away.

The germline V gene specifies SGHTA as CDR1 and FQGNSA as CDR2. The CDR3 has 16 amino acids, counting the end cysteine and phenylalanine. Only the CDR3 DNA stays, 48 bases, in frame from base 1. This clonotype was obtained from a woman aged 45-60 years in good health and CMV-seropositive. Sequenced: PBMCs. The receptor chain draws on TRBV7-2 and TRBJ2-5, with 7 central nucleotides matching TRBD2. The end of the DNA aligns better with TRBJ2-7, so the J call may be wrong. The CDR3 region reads CASSRTSATTNYEQYF. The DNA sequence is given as TGTGCCAGCAGCCGAACTAGCGCCACAACCAACTACGAGCAGTACTTC.